The 25 T cell receptor beta chains presented below share a single source sample, sequenced in a study of vaccination and CD4 T cells after COVID-19 (dated by TCRdb to between 2021 and 2024). The library came from PCR. The sequencing machine was an Illumina iSeq 100. DNA from cultured CD4+ T cells underwent TCR sequencing with the Oncomine TCR Beta short-read assay at the Johns Hopkins FTIC core. TCRdb ran its own pipeline on the public reads, namely fastp trimming at Q25 and MiXCR clone calling, and kept in-frame beta chains. Identical CDR3 protein sequences are pooled into one entry, listed with their most common genes and DNA. In all, the sample holds approximately 25,000 distinct CDR3 sequences, and about three fifths of those were seen once. The ten largest clones capture roughly 8% of the sample. Read against the paper, the sample's treatment or condition label means: roughly ten-day PBMC culture with coronavirus spike peptide pools or control peptides (ViraFEST assay).

Their target antigens are unknown. The sequencing sample was made of CD4+ T cells from blood, cultured in vitro. The origin of the receptors is a human donor who had recovered from COVID-19.

The chain has TRBV7-6 and TRBJ2-5; D tentatively reads TRBD1 or TRBD2 (6 bases each). Looked up from germline, CDR1 is SGHVS and CDR2 is FNYEAQ. The CDR3 has 16 amino acids. Between the trimmed V and J ends, which lost 2 bases and 7 bases, there was a span of 20 bases. CDR3 coding DNA: TGTGCCAGCAGCTTACCGTCGGCGGGAAAGGGGGGGACCCAGTACTTC. This encodes CASSLPSAGKGGTQYF.

The genes are TRBV28 and TRBJ2-2; tentatively, D is TRBD2 (6 bases). The CDR3 loop spans 14 amino acids. Trimming took off 5 bases at V and 6 bases at J, with 13 bases between the two ends. Per germline, CDR1 MDHEN and CDR2 SYDVKM. For the CDR3, the DNA is TGTGCCAGCAGTCCGACTAGGAGGGCCGGGGAGCTGTTTTTT. It codes for CASSPTRRAGELFF.

This chain links TRBV6-5 with TRBJ1-1; D not resolved. The ends were cut back, 0 bases at V and 0 bases at J, with 8 bases in the middle. The germline gives CDR1 MNHEY, CDR2 SVGAGI. The CDR3 extends over 15 amino acids. Here the CDR3 reads CASSYSTLMNTEAFF. Written as DNA, the CDR3 is TGTGCCAGCAGTTACTCGACCCTGATGAACACTGAAGCTTTCTTT.

This clonotype appeared a few times. The chain uses TRBV28 and TRBJ1-5; no clear D gene. Trimming took off 3 bases at V and 3 bases at J, with 12 bases between the two ends. This CDR3 region has 15 residues. Germline CDR1 and CDR2: MDHEN and SYDVKM. The CDR3 loop is CASSFGGSFNQPQHF. CDR3 coding DNA: TGTGCCAGCAGTTTTGGAGGCAGTTTCAATCAGCCCCAGCATTTT. Filled out from reference TRBV28 and TRBJ1-5, the complete variable domain reads DVKVTQSSRYLVKRTGEKVFLECVQDMDHENMFWYRQDPGLGLRLIYFSYDVKMKEKGDIPEGYSVSREKKERFSLILESASTNQTSMYLCASSFGGSFNQPQHFGDGTRLSIL.

This chain links TRBV7-2 with TRBJ1-5; no clear D. CDR3 length equals 13 residues. V lost 4 bases and J lost 12, with 16 bases in between. Germline assignment: CDR1 SGHTA and CDR2 FQGNSA. The CDR3 reads CASSSPPGSVQHF. DNA for the CDR3: TGTGCCAGCAGCTCCCCCCCGGGTAGTGTCCAGCATTTT.

This clonotype was seen a handful of times. The DNA of the CDR3 is TGCAGTGCTGGAGGTAGCTCCTATAATTCACCCCTCCACTTT. This encodes CSAGGSSYNSPLHF. V gene TRBV20-1 combines with J gene TRBJ1-6, with D hard to call. This CDR3 is 14 amino acids long. The germline CDR1 and CDR2 sequences are DFQATT and SNEGSKA (reference sequence). Trimming took 5 bases from V and 0 from J, leaving 8 bases between them.

The rearrangement links TRBV20-1 to TRBJ1-5; D might be TRBD1 (6 bases). The V gene's germline CDR1 is DFQATT and CDR2 SNEGSKA (reference sequence). Trimming stripped 2 bases from V and 5 bases from J, with 7 bases between. This CDR3 comprises 12 residues. The CDR3 region has the DNA TGCAGTGCTAGACGACAGGATCAGCCCCAGCATTTT. It is translated as CSARRQDQPQHF.

This clonotype was counted between two and nine times. The gene calls are TRBV7-9 and TRBJ1-5; 7 nucleotides match TRBD1. Germline loops: CDR1 SEHNR, CDR2 FQNEAQ (reference sequence). Losses at the gene ends were 3 bases for V and 6 bases for J; bases not matched to a gene: 5. CDR3 length equals 14 residues. CDR3 nucleotide sequence: TGTGCCAGCAGCTTTTCAGGGGGTCGTCAGCCCCAGCATTTT. Encoded protein: CASSFSGGRQPQHF.

This chain uses TRBV20-1 with TRBJ2-6; D remains unclear. V was trimmed by 1 base and J by 1 base, leaving 11 bases between them. Germline V gene sequence: CDR1 DFQATT, CDR2 SNEGSKA (reference sequence). This CDR3 contains 16 residues. The chain's CDR3 is CSARVGLGSGANVLTF. Here the CDR3 DNA reads TGCAGTGCTAGAGTGGGCTTAGGGTCTGGGGCCAACGTCCTGACTTTC.

This chain links TRBV20-1 with TRBJ2-3, with D possibly matching TRBD1 (6 bases). The V gene's germline CDR1 is DFQATT and CDR2 SNEGSKA (reference sequence). The CDR3 is 17 amino acids. V lost 8 bases, J lost 6 bases, and 30 bases lay in between. CDR3 protein: CSTPRPSGDVYRDTQYF. The CDR3 DNA reads as TGCAGTACCCCTCGACCGTCAGGGGATGTTTATAGGGATACGCAGTATTTT.

The J gene is TRBJ1-6, the V gene TRBV28; D gene ambiguous. The germline CDR1 and CDR2 sequences are MDHEN and SYDVKM. The CDR3 sequence is 13 residues long. V was cut by 8 bases and J by 5 bases, with 10 bases left in between. The CDR3 loop reads CASSRLNNSPLHF. CDR3 nucleotide sequence: TGTGCCAGCTCTCGATTAAATAATTCACCCCTCCACTTT.

The V and J genes are TRBV7-9 and TRBJ1-2; D is uncertain. The germline V gene encodes CDR1 SEHNR and CDR2 FQNEAQ (reference sequence). Trimming stripped 5 bases from V and 5 bases from J, with 6 bases between. This CDR3 comprises 11 residues. This CDR3 reads CASSLEYGYTF. In DNA, the CDR3 is TGTGCCAGCAGCCTAGAATATGGCTACACCTTC.

This sequence joins TRBV7-8 and TRBJ1-1, with D uncertain. This CDR3 region has 13 residues. Germline assignment: CDR1 SGHVS and CDR2 FQNEAQ. Trimming removed 4 bases at V and 1 base at J, with 7 bases between. The CDR3 sequence is CASSYQSNTEAFF. The CDR3, as DNA: TGTGCCAGCAGCTACCAGTCGAACACTGAAGCTTTCTTT.

The chain recombines TRBV5-4 with TRBJ2-2; tentatively, D is TRBD1 (5 bases). CDR1 and CDR2 from the germline V gene are SGHNT and YYREEE (reference sequence). This CDR3 is 14 amino acids long. V was pared by 4 bases and J by 4 bases, with 11 bases between. The CDR3 DNA sequence: TGTGCCAGCAGCGTGACAGCGCTCACCGGGGAGCTGTTTTTT. Protein sequence: CASSVTALTGELFF.

The CDR3 DNA is TGCGCCAGCAGCACGTCCGGTGGACAGCTGAATTCACCCCTCCACTTT. This encodes CASSTSGGQLNSPLHF. The chain links TRBV5-1 to TRBJ1-6; possible D gene TRBD1, 6 bases. CDR3 length: 16 amino acids. In germline, CDR1 is SGHRS, CDR2 YFSETQ. The ends were cut back, 4 bases at V and 7 bases at J, with 18 bases in the middle.

The V gene is TRBV6-1, the J gene TRBJ1-1, with a possible D match to TRBD1 (6 bases). Germline lookup yields CDR1 MNHNS and CDR2 SASEGT. This CDR3 comprises 15 residues. Trimming removed 4 bases at V and 4 bases at J, with 16 bases between. The CDR3 nucleotides are TGTGCCAGCAGTGTTACCCCAGGGGTCGGCACTGAAGCTTTCTTT. It is translated as CASSVTPGVGTEAFF.

The rearrangement uses TRBV14 and TRBJ2-3; 9 bases line up with TRBD1. Germline trimming cut 6 bases from V and 3 bases from J; bases unmatched to any gene: 10. This CDR3 has 16 residues. Germline CDR1 SGHDN, CDR2 FVKESK. CDR3 DNA: TGTGCCAGCAGGATATCCGGGACAGGGACAACAGATACGCAGTATTTT. Amino acid sequence: CASRISGTGTTDTQYF.

This clonotype was recorded a few times. The V gene is TRBV28, the J gene TRBJ1-2; D uncertain. The CDR3 loop spans 13 amino acids. Germline V gene lookup returns CDR1 MDHEN and CDR2 SYDVKM. The V end lost 10 bases, the J end lost 2 bases, and 14 bases lay between the germline ends. The CDR3 DNA reads TGTGCCATCGAAGGCCATTTGAACTATGGCTACACCTTC. It codes for CAIEGHLNYGYTF.

The chain recombines TRBV10-1 with TRBJ2-7, with a weak D call TRBD1 (5 bases). The CDR3 runs to 12 residues. V was shortened by 9 bases and J by 6 bases, with 15 bases between the two germline ends. CDR1 and CDR2 (germline): WNHNN, SYGVQD (reference sequence). The CDR3: CASGAILGEQYF. The DNA for the CDR3 is TGCGCCAGTGGGGCTATTCTGGGCGAGCAGTACTTC.

This chain joins TRBV27 and TRBJ2-2; D remains ambiguous. CDR1 and CDR2 from the germline V gene are MNHEY and SMNVEV (reference sequence). V lost 0 bases and J 6 bases, leaving 17 bases between the germline ends. This CDR3 is 17 amino acids long. The CDR3 coding sequence is TGTGCCAGCAGTTTATCGCACGGCGCGACGGTGCCCGGGGAGCTGTTTTTT. It yields the protein CASSLSHGATVPGELFF.

V is TRBV27 and J is TRBJ1-6; 7 bases are a match to TRBD1. With 3 bases clipped from V and 6 bases from J, the junction kept 2 bases outside the gene matches. This CDR3 spans 14 amino acids. Germline loops: CDR1 MNHEY, CDR2 SMNVEV (reference sequence). In nucleotides, the CDR3 is TGTGCCAGCAGTTTGTACAGGGGTAATTCACCCCTCCACTTT. This translates into CASSLYRGNSPLHF.

The chain uses TRBV7-2 and TRBJ2-1; D remains unclear. Trimming stripped 5 bases from V and 4 bases from J, with 15 bases between. The CDR3 length is 15 residues. Germline CDR1 is SGHTA and CDR2 is FQGNSA. The CDR3 protein is CASSPSAEPYNEQFF. DNA for the CDR3: TGTGCCAGCAGCCCAAGCGCGGAGCCTTACAATGAGCAGTTCTTC.

The rearrangement links TRBV20-1 to TRBJ1-5; D not certain. CDR3 length: 12 amino acids. Germline CDR1 DFQATT, CDR2 SNEGSKA (reference sequence). Trimming stripped 4 bases from V and 3 bases from J, with 7 bases between. CDR3 loop: CSATQPNQPQHF. As DNA, the CDR3 is TGCAGTGCTACGCAGCCCAATCAGCCCCAGCATTTT.

The J gene is TRBJ2-5, the V gene TRBV24-1; the match to TRBD2 covers 12 bases. The CDR3 extends over 15 amino acids. V shed 3 bases, J shed 5 bases, and the junction held 3 bases outside the gene matches. Germline CDR1 is KGHDR and CDR2 is SFDVKD. The CDR3 region has the DNA TGTGCCACCAGTGATATTGGGACTAGCGGGGAGACCCAGTACTTC. Its translation: CATSDIGTSGETQYF.

The chain has TRBV6-2 or TRBV6-3 and TRBJ1-2; 10 bases match TRBD1. V trimming: 7 bases; J trimming: 6 bases; junction bases outside the gene matches: 14. This CDR3 region has 16 residues. The V gene's germline CDR1 is MNHEY and CDR2 SVGEGT. The CDR3 sequence is CASTKNPGTGADGYTF. DNA for the CDR3: TGTGCCAGCACCAAAAATCCCGGGACAGGGGCCGATGGCTACACCTTC.